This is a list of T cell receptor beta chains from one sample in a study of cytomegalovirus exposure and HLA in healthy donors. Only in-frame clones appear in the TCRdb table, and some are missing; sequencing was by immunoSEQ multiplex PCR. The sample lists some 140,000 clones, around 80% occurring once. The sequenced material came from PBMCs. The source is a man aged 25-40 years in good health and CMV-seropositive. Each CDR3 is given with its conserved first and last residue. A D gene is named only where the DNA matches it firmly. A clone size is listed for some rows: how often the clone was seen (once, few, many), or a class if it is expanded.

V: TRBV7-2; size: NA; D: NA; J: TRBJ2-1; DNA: TGTGCCAGCAGCCGTCAGAGCGGTTCCTACAATGAGCAGTTCTTC; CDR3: CASSRQSGSYNEQFF
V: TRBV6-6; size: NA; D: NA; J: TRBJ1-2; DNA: TGTGCCAGCAGTTACATACAGGGCCTCTATGGCTACACCTTC; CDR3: CASSYIQGLYGYTF
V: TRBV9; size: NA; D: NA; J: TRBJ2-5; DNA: TGTGCCAGCACCAGGGGGAGCCGGGGGTCGCAAGAGACCCAGTACTTC; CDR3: CASTRGSRGSQETQYF
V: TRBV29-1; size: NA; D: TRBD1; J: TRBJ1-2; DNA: TGCAGCGTGGGGACAGGGGGCAACTATGGCTACACCTTC; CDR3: CSVGTGGNYGYTF
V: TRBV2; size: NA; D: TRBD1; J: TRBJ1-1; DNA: TGTGCCAGCAGTGAAACACGGCAGGGGGCCTCTGAAGCTTTCTTT; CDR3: CASSETRQGASEAFF
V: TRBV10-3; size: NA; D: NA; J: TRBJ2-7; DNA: TGTGCCATCAGTGAGTCTACGAGGGTCCAGTACGAGCAGTACTTC; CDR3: CAISESTRVQYEQYF
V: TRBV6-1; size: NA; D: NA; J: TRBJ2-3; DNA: TGTGCCAGCAGTTTAGCAGCTAGCACAGATACGCAGTATTTT; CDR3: CASSLAASTDTQYF
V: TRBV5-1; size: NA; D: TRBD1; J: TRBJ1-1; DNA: TGCGCCAGCAGCGGATTGGGACAGACGAACACTGAAGCTTTCTTT; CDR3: CASSGLGQTNTEAFF
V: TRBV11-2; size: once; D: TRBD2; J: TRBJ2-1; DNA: TGTGCCAGCAGCTTAAACGGGGGGGCCTCCTACAATGAGCAGTTCTTC; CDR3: CASSLNGGASYNEQFF
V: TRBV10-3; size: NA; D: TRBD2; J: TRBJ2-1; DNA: TGTGCCATCAGTGCCACTAGCGAGGGCTACAATGAGCAGTTCTTC; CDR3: CAISATSEGYNEQFF
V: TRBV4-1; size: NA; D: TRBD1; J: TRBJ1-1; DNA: TGCGCCAGCAGCCAAGGGCGGGACAGACAGACTGAAGCTTTCTTT; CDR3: CASSQGRDRQTEAFF
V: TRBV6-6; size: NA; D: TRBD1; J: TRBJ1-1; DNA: TGTGCCAGCAGACATTCCCGGACAGGGCTGGACACTGAAGCTTTCTTT; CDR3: CASRHSRTGLDTEAFF
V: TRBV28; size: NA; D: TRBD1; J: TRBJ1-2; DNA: TGTGCCAGCAGTGTCCGGACAGGGGGCCGTGGCTACACCTTC; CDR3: CASSVRTGGRGYTF
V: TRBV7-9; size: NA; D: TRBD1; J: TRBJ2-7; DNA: TGTGCCAGCAGCTTAGCGGGACAGGCTTACGAGCAGTACTTC; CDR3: CASSLAGQAYEQYF
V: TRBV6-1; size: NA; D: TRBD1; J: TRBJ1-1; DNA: TGTGCCAGCAGAGGGACAGGGAGTACCACTGAAGCTTTCTTT; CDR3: CASRGTGSTTEAFF
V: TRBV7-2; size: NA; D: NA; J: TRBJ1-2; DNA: TGTGCCAGCAGCTTAGCCTCGGCCGGCCTCCGCGGGGGCTACACCTTC; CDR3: CASSLASAGLRGGYTF
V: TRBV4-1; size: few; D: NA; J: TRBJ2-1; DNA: TGCGCCAGCAGCCACTCCCCTAGCTCCTACAATGAGCAGTTCTTC; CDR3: CASSHSPSSYNEQFF
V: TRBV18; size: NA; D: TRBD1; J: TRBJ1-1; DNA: TGTGCCAGCTCATCCGAGGGGGCGGGTAGCACTGAAGCTTTCTTT; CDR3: CASSSEGAGSTEAFF
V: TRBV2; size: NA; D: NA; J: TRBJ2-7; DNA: TGTGCCAGCGGTCGTCTACCCTACGAGCAGTACTTC; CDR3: CASGRLPYEQYF
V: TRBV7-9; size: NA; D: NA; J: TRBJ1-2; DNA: TGTGCCAGCAGTCCAGGGGCTTGGTATGGCTACACCTTC; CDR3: CASSPGAWYGYTF
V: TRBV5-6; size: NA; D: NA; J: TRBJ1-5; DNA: TGTGCCAGCAGCTCCAGGGTTAGGGGCAATCAGCCCCAGCATTTT; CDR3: CASSSRVRGNQPQHF
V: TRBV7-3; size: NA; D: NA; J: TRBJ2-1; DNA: TGTGCCAGCAGCTTAAGAGCGGGTCTTCTTTACAATGAGCAGTTCTTC; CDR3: CASSLRAGLLYNEQFF
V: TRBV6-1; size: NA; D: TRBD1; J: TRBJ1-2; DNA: TGTGCCAGCAAGGACAGGGGGCACTATGGCTACACCTTC; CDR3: CASKDRGHYGYTF
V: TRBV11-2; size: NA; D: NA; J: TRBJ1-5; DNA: TGTGCCAGCAGCTTCGGGACACATAGCAATCAGCCCCAGCATTTT; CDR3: CASSFGTHSNQPQHF
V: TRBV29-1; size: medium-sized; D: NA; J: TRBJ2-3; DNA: TGCAGCGTTGATGGCGGGACTTTTGCGTATTTT; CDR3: CSVDGGTFAYF
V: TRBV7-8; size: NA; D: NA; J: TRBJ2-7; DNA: TGTGCCAGCAGCGATGGTGCGGGGAAGTCCGAGCAGTACTTC; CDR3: CASSDGAGKSEQYF
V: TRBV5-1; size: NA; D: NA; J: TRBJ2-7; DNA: TGCGCCAGCAGCTTGTGGCTTTCTGACGAGCAGTACTTC; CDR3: CASSLWLSDEQYF
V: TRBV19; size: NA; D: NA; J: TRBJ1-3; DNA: TGTGCCACGCGTAGGAGCTCTGGAAACACCATATATTTT; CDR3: CATRRSSGNTIYF
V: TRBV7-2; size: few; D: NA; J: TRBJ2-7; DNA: TGTGCCAGCAGCTTAGTTAGAGACTCCTACGAGCAGTACTTC; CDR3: CASSLVRDSYEQYF
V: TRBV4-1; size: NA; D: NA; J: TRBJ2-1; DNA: TGCGCCAGCAGCCAATTGGCGGAGCCCATCTACAATGAGCAGTTCTTC; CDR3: CASSQLAEPIYNEQFF
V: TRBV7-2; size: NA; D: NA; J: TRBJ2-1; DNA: TGTGCCAGCAGCTCCGTAGCGGCTAGCTCCTACAATGAGCAGTTCTTC; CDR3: CASSSVAASSYNEQFF
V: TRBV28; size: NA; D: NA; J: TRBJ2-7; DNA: TGTGCCAGCAGTAGTCCAGGGTGGGAGCAGTACTTC; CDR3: CASSSPGWEQYF
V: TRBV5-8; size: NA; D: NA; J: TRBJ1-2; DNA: TGTGCCAGCAGCCACATATCAGGGGCCCGCGGCTACACCTTC; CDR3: CASSHISGARGYTF
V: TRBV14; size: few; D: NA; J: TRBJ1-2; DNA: TGTGCCAGCAGCCAAGAATTCGGCCAGGGGAACTATGGCTACACCTTC; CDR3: CASSQEFGQGNYGYTF
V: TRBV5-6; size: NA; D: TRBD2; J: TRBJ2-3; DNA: TGTGCCAGCAGCTTGTCAAGCGGGGGGGCGTCCACAGATACGCAGTATTTT; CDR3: CASSLSSGGASTDTQYF
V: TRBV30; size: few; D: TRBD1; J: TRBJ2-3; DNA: TGTGCCTGTGATTTCCGGGACAGGGAATTAGATACGCAGTATTTT; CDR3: CACDFRDRELDTQYF
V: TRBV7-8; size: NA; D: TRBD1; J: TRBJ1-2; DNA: TGTGCCAGCAGCTTGCAGGGGGTTAAGGACTTTGGCTACACCTTC; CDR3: CASSLQGVKDFGYTF
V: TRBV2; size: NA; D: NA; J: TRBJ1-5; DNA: TGTGCCAGCCGACAGTTCAATCAGCCCCAGCATTTT; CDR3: CASRQFNQPQHF
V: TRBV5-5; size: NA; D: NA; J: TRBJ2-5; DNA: TGTGCCAGCAGCTTGGGCAGTCGGGTGGAGACCCAGTACTTC; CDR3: CASSLGSRVETQYF
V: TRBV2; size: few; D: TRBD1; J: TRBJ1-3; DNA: TGTGCCAATAGAGACAGGGTCACCGGAAACACCATATATTTT; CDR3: CANRDRVTGNTIYF
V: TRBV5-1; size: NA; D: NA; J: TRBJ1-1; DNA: TGCGCCAGCAGTCTGGGACATCATGAAAATGAAGCTTTCTTT; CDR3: CASSLGHHENEAFF
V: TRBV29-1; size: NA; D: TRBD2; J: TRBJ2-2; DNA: TGCAGCGCCCTAGCGGACCCCGGCGGGGAGCTGTTTTTT; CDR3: CSALADPGGELFF
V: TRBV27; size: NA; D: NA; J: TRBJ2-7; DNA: TGTGCCAGCAGTTTAAGAGGGAAGGAGCAGTACTTC; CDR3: CASSLRGKEQYF
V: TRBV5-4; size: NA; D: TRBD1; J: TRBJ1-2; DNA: TGTGCCAGCAGCTTGGCAGGGGGCTCTAACTATGGCTACACCTTC; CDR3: CASSLAGGSNYGYTF
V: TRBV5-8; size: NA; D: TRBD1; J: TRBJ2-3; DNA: TGTGCCAGCAGTCGACAGGGTGCTCTTACAGATACGCAGTATTTT; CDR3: CASSRQGALTDTQYF
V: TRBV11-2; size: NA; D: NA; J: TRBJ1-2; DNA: TGTGCCAGCAGCCATAGCCAGCTCTATGGCTACACCTTC; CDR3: CASSHSQLYGYTF
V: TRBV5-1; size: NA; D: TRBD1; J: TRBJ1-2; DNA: TGCGCCAGCAGCTTGACAGGGGCCTTAGAATATGGCTACACCTTC; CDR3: CASSLTGALEYGYTF
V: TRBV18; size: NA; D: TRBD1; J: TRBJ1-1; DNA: TGTGCCAGCTCACTCGGGACAGGCCAAGAAGCTTTCTTT; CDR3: CASSLGTGQEAFF